These T cell receptor beta chains were read from a single sample in a study of T-cell reconstitution after alpha-beta-depleted transplantation in children. TCRdb re-analysed the PCR reads in MiXCR, keeping a single row per CDR3 protein. The repertoire has 250,000 to 300,000 distinct CDR3 sequences, around a tenth of them found once; the top ten carry about a quarter. Sequenced here: peripheral blood, sampled 180 days after TCRalphabeta/CD19-depleted stem cell transplant. The receptors were gathered from a male patient aged 2 to 9 who had a stem cell transplant for chronic granulomatous disease, so the T cells may come from the graft donor. Each CDR3 is given with its conserved first and last residue. Fields, in order: D gene, V gene, clone size, J gene, CDR3 protein, CDR3 DNA. The D gene is left open where the match is weak. Size values are once, few and many counts, or a class for expanded clones, and some rows have none.

D: -; V: TRBV20-1; size: many; J: TRBJ2-3; CDR3: CSASDLTQYF; DNA: TGCAGTGCTAGCGATCTAACGCAGTATTTT
D: -; V: TRBV9; size: many; J: TRBJ2-6; CDR3: CASSGGPNPSAGANVLTF; DNA: TGTGCCAGCAGCGGGGGCCCGAACCCATCCGCTGGGGCCAACGTCCTGACTTTC
D: -; V: TRBV5-1; size: many; J: TRBJ2-1; CDR3: CASSLGPSANEQFF; DNA: TGCGCCAGCAGCTTGGGGCCTAGCGCTAATGAGCAGTTCTTC
D: -; V: TRBV24-1; size: -; J: TRBJ1-5; CDR3: CATSDSGPGGNQPQHF; DNA: TGTGCCACCAGTGACTCGGGCCCCGGAGGCAATCAGCCCCAGCATTTT
D: TRBD2; V: TRBV7-2; size: many; J: TRBJ2-3; CDR3: CASSLVAGGPVDTQYF; DNA: TGTGCCAGCAGCTTAGTAGCGGGAGGGCCAGTGGATACGCAGTATTTT
D: -; V: TRBV7-9; size: many; J: TRBJ2-7; CDR3: CASSLATHPNEQYF; DNA: TGTGCCAGCAGCTTAGCGACGCACCCCAACGAGCAGTACTTC
D: -; V: TRBV7-2; size: many; J: TRBJ2-4; CDR3: CASSLAGVTRAKNF; DNA: TGTGCCAGCAGCTTAGCCGGAGTTACCCGAGCCAAAAACTTC
D: TRBD1; V: TRBV18; size: many; J: TRBJ2-7; CDR3: CASSPLTGKIARYGQYF; DNA: TGTGCCAGCTCACCCCTGACAGGGAAGATCGCGAGATATGGGCAGTACTTC
D: TRBD2; V: TRBV10-3; size: many; J: TRBJ2-1; CDR3: CAIGQGLAGDEQFF; DNA: TGTGCCATCGGTCAGGGGCTAGCGGGAGATGAGCAGTTCTTC
D: TRBD2; V: TRBV7-2; size: many; J: TRBJ2-3; CDR3: CASSLGGAGGPINTQYF; DNA: TGTGCCAGCAGCTTAGGTGGGGCGGGAGGGCCCATAAATACGCAGTATTTT
D: TRBD1; V: TRBV12-3/TRBV12-4; size: many; J: TRBJ2-7; CDR3: CASSRGQGEFDEQYF; DNA: TGTGCCAGCAGTCGGGGACAGGGGGAATTCGACGAGCAGTACTTC
D: -; V: TRBV6-5; size: many; J: TRBJ1-5; CDR3: CASSYTTQFPVPNQPQHF; DNA: TGTGCCAGCAGTTATACGACCCAGTTCCCCGTACCCAATCAGCCCCAGCATTTT
D: -; V: TRBV20-1; size: many; J: TRBJ1-1; CDR3: CSASTGTNTEAFF; DNA: TGCAGTGCCTCTACTGGGACAAACACTGAAGCTTTCTTT
D: TRBD1; V: TRBV19; size: many; J: TRBJ1-5; CDR3: CASNMGTGRIQPQHF; DNA: TGTGCCAGTAACATGGGGACAGGAAGAATACAGCCCCAGCATTTT
D: TRBD2; V: TRBV12-3/TRBV12-4; size: many; J: TRBJ2-3; CDR3: CASKRGGLGDTQYF; DNA: TGTGCCAGCAAACGCGGGGGGCTTGGAGATACGCAGTATTTT
D: -; V: TRBV7-2; size: many; J: TRBJ1-1; CDR3: CASSQTGPHEAFF; DNA: TGTGCCAGCAGCCAAACTGGCCCTCATGAAGCTTTCTTT
D: -; V: TRBV9; size: many; J: TRBJ1-1; CDR3: CASSVRQHTEAFF; DNA: TGTGCCAGCAGCGTTCGTCAACACACTGAAGCTTTCTTT
D: -; V: TRBV12-3/TRBV12-4; size: many; J: TRBJ2-2; CDR3: CASREAGELFF; DNA: TGTGCCAGCAGAGAGGCCGGGGAGCTGTTTTTT
D: -; V: TRBV14; size: few; J: TRBJ2-3; CDR3: CASSQTPLSTDTQYF; DNA: TGTGCCAGCAGCCAGACCCCTCTAAGCACAGATACGCAGTATTTT
D: TRBD1; V: TRBV19; size: many; J: TRBJ1-5; CDR3: CASRTRTGDNQPQHF; DNA: TGTGCCAGTAGGACCCGAACAGGGGATAATCAGCCCCAGCATTTT
D: TRBD2; V: TRBV30; size: few; J: TRBJ2-7; CDR3: CACLTSGRAIYEQYF; DNA: TGTGCCTGCCTAACTAGCGGGAGGGCCATATACGAGCAGTACTTC
D: -; V: TRBV29-1; size: many; J: TRBJ2-7; CDR3: CSVSPSGSGGYEQYF; DNA: TGCAGCGTTAGCCCAAGTGGAAGCGGCGGCTACGAGCAGTACTTC
D: TRBD1; V: TRBV12-3/TRBV12-4; size: many; J: TRBJ1-5; CDR3: CASSQTGARNQPQHF; DNA: TGTGCCAGCAGTCAGACAGGGGCGCGTAATCAGCCCCAGCATTTT